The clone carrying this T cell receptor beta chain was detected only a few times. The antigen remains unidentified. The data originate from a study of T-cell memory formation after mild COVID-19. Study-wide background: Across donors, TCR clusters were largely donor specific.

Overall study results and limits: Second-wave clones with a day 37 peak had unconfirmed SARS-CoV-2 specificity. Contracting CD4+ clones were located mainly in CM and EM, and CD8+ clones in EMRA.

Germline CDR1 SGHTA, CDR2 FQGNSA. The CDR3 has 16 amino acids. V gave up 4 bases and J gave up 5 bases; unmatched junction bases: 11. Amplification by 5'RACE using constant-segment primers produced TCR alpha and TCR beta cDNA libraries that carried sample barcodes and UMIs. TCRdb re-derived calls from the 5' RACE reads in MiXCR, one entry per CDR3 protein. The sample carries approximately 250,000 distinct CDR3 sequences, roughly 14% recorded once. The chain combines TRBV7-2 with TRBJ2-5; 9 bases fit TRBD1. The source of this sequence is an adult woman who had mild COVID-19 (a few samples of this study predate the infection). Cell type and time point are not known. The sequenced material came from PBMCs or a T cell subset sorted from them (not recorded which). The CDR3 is CASSSRMDRGGETQYF. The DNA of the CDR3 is TGTGCCAGCAGCTCCCGAATGGACAGGGGAGGGGAGACCCAGTACTTC.